A single T cell receptor beta chain is shown here with its context. This sample stems from a study of blood T cell repertoires in COVID-19. In the study overall: Acute and convalescent COVID-19 samples came from the United States, Italy and Spain. PBMCs, B-cell-depleted T cells, or T cells provided the cDNA or gDNA that made up the material.

In the original processing: Scientists estimated how many nucleated cells there were by amplifying reference gene primers. Generated by immunoSEQ multiplex PCR, the TCRdb table keeps only in-frame clones and is missing some. V, J and clone size are those of that table, while D and trimming were read from the DNA. Of roughly 250,000 clones listed, 85% to 90% are singletons. The CDR3 is 14 amino acids. Trimming took 4 bases from V and 5 from J; bases not matched to a gene: 4. CDR1 is SGHVS and CDR2 is FNYEAQ in the germline V gene. The source is a woman aged 40 to 50 with acute or convalescent COVID-19. Sequencing was carried out using peripheral blood. The chain combines TRBV7-6 with TRBJ2-1, with 8 positions matching TRBD1. The CDR3 reads CASSSDRVNNEQFF. The CDR3, as DNA: TGTGCCAGCAGCTCGGACAGGGTTAACAATGAGCAGTTCTTC.